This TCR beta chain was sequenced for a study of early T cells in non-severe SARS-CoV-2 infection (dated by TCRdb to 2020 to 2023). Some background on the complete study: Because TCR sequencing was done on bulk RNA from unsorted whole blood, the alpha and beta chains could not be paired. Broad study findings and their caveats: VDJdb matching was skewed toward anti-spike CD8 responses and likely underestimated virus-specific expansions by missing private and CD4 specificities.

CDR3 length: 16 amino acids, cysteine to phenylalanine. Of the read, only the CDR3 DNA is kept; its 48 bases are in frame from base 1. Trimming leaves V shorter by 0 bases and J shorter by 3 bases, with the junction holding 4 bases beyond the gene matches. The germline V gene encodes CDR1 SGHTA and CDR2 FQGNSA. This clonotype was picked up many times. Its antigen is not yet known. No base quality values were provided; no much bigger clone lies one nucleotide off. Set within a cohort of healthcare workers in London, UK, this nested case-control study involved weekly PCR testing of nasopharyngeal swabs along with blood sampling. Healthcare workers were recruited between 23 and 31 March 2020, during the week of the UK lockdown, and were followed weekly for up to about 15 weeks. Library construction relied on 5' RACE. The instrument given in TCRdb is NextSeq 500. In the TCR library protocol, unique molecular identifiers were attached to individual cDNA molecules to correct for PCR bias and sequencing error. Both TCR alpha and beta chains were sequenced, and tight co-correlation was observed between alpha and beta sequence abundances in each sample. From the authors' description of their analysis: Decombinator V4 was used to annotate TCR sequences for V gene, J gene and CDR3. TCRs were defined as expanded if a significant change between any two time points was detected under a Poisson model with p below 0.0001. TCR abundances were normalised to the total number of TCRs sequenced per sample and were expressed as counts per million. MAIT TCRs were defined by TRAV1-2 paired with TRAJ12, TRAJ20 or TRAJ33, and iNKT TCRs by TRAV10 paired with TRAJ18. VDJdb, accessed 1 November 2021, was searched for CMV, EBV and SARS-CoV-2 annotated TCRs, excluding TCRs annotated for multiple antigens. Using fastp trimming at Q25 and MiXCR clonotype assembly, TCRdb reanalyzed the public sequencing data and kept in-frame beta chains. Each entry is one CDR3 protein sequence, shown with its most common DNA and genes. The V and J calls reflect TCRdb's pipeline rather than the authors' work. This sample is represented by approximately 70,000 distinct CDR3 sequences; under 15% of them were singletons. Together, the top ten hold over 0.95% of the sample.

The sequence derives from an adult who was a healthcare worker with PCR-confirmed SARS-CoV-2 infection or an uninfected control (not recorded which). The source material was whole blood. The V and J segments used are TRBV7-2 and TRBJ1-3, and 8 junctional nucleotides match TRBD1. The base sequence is TGTGCCAGCAGCTTAGCGGGCAGGGGGCTTGGAAACACCATATATTTT. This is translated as CASSLAGRGLGNTIYF. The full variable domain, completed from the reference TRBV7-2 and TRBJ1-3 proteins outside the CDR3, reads GAGVSQSPSNKVTEKGKDVELRCDPISGHTALYWYRQSLGQGLEFLIYFQGNSAPDKSGLPSDRFSAERTGGSVSTLTIQRTQQEDSAVYLCASSLAGRGLGNTIYFGEGSWLTVV.